This T cell receptor (beta chain) was identified in a study of CD8+ T cells in alopecia areata. Notes on this clone: Its antigen is as yet unknown.

General study points: Normal skin contains resident alphabeta T cells, and these are also sequenced in scalp samples.

The authors extracted RNA and reverse transcribed it into cDNA as the sequencing template. Libraries were prepared by immunoSEQ multiplex PCR; TCRdb keeps only in-frame clonotypes and omits some of them. This sample has about 270,000 clones; about 62% occur once, and the top ten carry about 0.93%. The germline CDR1 and CDR2 sequences are SEHNR and FQNEAQ (reference sequence). V shed 4 bases, J shed 7 bases, and the junction held 12 bases outside the gene matches. The CDR3 spans 15 residues. Treatment in this sample: oral pan-JAK inhibitor, 5-10 mg twice daily. Alopecia areata patients had lesional scalp punch biopsies and peripheral blood taken from them.

This sequence was found in a human donor with alopecia areata. The V call is TRBV7-9, the J call TRBJ1-2; 7 bases align to TRBD1. The material was CD4+ T cells sorted from blood, obtained around week 54, from a patient treated with tofacitinib. Here the CDR3 DNA reads TGTGCCAGCAGCTCCAGGGACAGCTTCTGGGCTGGCTACACCTTC. This translates into CASSSRDSFWAGYTF.